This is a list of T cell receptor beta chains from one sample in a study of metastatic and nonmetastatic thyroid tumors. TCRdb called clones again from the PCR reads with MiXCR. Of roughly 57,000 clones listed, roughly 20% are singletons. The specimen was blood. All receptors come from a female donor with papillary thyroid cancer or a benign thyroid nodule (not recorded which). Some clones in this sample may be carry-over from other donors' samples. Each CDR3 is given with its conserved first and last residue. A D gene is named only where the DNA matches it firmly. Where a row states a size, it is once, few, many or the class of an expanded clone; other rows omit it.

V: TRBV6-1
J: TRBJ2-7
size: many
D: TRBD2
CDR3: CASSGGLAGYEQYF
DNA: TGTGCCAGCAGTGGTGGACTAGCGGGTTACGAGCAGTACTTC

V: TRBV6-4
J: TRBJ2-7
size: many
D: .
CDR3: CASSARTGSIYEQYF
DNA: TGTGCCAGCAGTGCTCGGACGGGTAGCATCTACGAGCAGTACTTC

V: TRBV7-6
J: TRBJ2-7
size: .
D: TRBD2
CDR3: CASSSVGGSGRYSYEQHF
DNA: TGTGCCAGCAGCTCGGTTGGTGGTAGCGGGAGGTATTCCTACGAGCAGCACTTC

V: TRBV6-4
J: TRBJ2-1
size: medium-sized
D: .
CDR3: CASSDSAGYNEQFF
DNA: TGTGCCAGCAGTGATTCGGCAGGCTACAATGAGCAGTTCTTC

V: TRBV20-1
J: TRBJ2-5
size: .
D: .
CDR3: CSTGRGAGETQYF
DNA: TGCAGTACGGGTCGGGGGGCTGGCGAGACCCAGTACTTC

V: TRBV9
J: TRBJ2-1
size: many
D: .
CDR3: CASSVGADDNEQFF
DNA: TGTGCCAGCAGCGTAGGTGCAGATGACAATGAGCAGTTCTTC

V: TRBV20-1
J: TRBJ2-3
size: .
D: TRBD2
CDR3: CSAPLADLSTDTQYF
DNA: TGCAGTGCTCCCCTAGCGGACCTTAGCACAGATACGCAGTATTTT

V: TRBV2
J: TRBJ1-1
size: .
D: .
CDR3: CATSNRGLGAFF
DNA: TGTGCTACATCCAATCGTGGGCTGGGGGCTTTCTTT

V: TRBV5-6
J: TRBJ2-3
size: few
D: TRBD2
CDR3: CASSLAALAGGSTDTQYF
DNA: TGTGCCAGCAGCTTGGCGGCCCTAGCGGGAGGTAGCACAGATACGCAGTATTTT

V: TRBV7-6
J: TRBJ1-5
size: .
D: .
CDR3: CASSLAAEGNEPQHF
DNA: TGTGCCAGCAGCTTAGCTGCAGAGGGAAATGAGCCCCAGCATTTT

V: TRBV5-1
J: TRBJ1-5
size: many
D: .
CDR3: CASSFDGVPNQPQHF
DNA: TGCGCCAGCAGCTTTGACGGGGTCCCCAATCAGCCCCAGCATTTT

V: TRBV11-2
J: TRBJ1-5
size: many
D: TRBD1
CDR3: CASSLRGTGSLGNQPQHF
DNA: TGTGCCAGCAGCCTAAGGGGGACAGGTTCCCTTGGCAATCAGCCCCAGCATTTT

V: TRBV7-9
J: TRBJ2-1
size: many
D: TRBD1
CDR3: CASSLGTALYNEQFF
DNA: TGTGCCAGCAGCTTGGGGACAGCCCTTTACAATGAGCAGTTCTTC

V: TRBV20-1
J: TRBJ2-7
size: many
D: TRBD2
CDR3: CSATRLAGGLYEQYF
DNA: TGCAGTGCTACCCGACTAGCGGGGGGACTTTACGAGCAGTACTTC

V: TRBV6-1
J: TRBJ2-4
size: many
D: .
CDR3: CASSSIYPTSKNIQYF
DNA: TGTGCCAGCAGCTCCATATACCCTACTTCCAAAAACATTCAGTACTTC

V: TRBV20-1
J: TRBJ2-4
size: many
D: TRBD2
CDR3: CSARRPASGSNIQYF
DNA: TGCAGTGCCAGGCGGCCGGCTAGCGGGAGTAACATTCAGTACTTC